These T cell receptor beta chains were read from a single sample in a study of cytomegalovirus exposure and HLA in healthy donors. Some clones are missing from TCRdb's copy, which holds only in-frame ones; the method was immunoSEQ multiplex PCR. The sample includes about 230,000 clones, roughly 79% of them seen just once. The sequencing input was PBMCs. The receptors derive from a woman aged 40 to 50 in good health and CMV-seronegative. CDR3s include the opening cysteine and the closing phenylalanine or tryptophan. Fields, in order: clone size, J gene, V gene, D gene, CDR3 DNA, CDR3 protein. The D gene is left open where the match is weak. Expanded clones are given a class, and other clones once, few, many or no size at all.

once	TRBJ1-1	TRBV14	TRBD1	TGTGCCAGCAGCCCTTGGACAGGGTCGAACACTGAAGCTTTCTTT	CASSPWTGSNTEAFF
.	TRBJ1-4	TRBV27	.	TGTGCCAGCAGTCCCTACTACCGGGACAAATACCCAATTGATGAAAAACTGTTTTTT	CASSPYYRDKYPIDEKLFF
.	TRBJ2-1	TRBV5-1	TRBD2	TGCGCCAGCAGCTTCGTTGGGGAGGGGTCCAATGAGCAGTTCTTC	CASSFVGEGSNEQFF
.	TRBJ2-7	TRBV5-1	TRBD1	TGCGCCAGCAGCTTGGGGGGACAGGGTCCCTACGAGCAGTACTTC	CASSLGGQGPYEQYF
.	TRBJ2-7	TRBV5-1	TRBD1	TGCGCCAGCAGCCTAGCTAGGACAGGGATGACCTACGAGCAGTACTTC	CASSLARTGMTYEQYF
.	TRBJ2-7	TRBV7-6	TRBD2	TGTGCCAGCAGCGCCGCTAGCGGGGGGGCCTACGAGCAGTACTTC	CASSAASGGAYEQYF
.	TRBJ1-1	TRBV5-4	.	TGTGCCAGCAGCACCCGACAGATGAACACTGAAGCTTTCTTT	CASSTRQMNTEAFF
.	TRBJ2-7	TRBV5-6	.	TGTGCCAGCAGCCGCGACCGAGAGGCCGAGCGGTACTTC	CASSRDREAERYF
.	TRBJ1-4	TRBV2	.	TGTGCCAGCAGTGAAGCGGGAGGGAGAAATGAAAAACTGTTTTTT	CASSEAGGRNEKLFF
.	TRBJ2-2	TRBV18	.	TGTGCCAGCTCACCTCGACAGCCAAACACCGGGGAGCTGTTTTTT	CASSPRQPNTGELFF
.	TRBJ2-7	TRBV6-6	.	TGTGCCAGCAGTTTTCTAGCCTACGAGCAGTACTTC	CASSFLAYEQYF
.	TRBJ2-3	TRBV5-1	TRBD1	TGCGCCAGCAGGCGACAGGGAAACCCTAGCACAGATACGCAGTATTTT	CASRRQGNPSTDTQYF
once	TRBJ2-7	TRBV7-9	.	TGTGCCAGCAGCTTAGCAGGATCATCTGCGCGGGAGCAGTACTTC	CASSLAGSSAREQYF
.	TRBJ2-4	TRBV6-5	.	TGTGCCAGCAGCATAACTAAGCGGAACATTCAGTACTTC	CASSITKRNIQYF
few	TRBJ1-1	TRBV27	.	TGTGCCAGCAGCCCTGCGGGGGGCGTGGGGGACACTGAAGCTTTCTTT	CASSPAGGVGDTEAFF
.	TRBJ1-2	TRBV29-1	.	TGCAGCGGAGACCTTCAGGTCGGCGGCTACACCTTC	CSGDLQVGGYTF
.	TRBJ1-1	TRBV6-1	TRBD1	TGTGCCAGCAGGGAAGTGTCAGGGGGTAGAGCGGACACTGAAGCTTTCTTT	CASREVSGGRADTEAFF
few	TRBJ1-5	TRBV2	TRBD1	TGTGCCAGCAGCGGAGACAGGGTACGGAATCAGCCCCAGCATTTT	CASSGDRVRNQPQHF
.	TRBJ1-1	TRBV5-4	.	TGTGCCAGCAGCGCCCAGGTCACGAACACTGAAGCTTTCTTT	CASSAQVTNTEAFF
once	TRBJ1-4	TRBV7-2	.	TGTGCCAGCAGCTCAACTAGCGGAAAACTGTTTTTT	CASSSTSGKLFF
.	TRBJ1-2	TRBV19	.	TGTGCCAGTAGTATCCAGGACCACCCGAGGGATAACTATGGCTACACCTTC	CASSIQDHPRDNYGYTF
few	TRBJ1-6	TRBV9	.	TGTGCCAGCAGCCCAACAGGTCCCTCGGCCCTCCACTTT	CASSPTGPSALHF
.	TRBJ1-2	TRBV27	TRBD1	TGTGCCAGCAGTTTCGGGACAGGGGGTGGCTACACCTTC	CASSFGTGGGYTF
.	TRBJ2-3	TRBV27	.	TGTGCCAGCAGTTTACAGGGGGGTACAGATACGCAGTATTTT	CASSLQGGTDTQYF
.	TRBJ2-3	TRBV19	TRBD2	TGTGCCAGTACCGCTAGCGGGGGGCCCCCCGATACGCAGTATTTT	CASTASGGPPDTQYF
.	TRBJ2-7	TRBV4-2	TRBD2	TGTGCCAGCAGCCAAGACCCTAGCGGGGCCGTGGGGGAGCAGTACTTC	CASSQDPSGAVGEQYF
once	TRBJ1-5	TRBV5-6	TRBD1	TGTGCCAGCAGCCTCGACAGGGGTAGCAATCAGCCCCAGCATTTT	CASSLDRGSNQPQHF
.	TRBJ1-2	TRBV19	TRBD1	TGTGCCAGTACCTCCCCAGGGACAGGATTCGATGGCTACACCTTC	CASTSPGTGFDGYTF
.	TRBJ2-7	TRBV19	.	TGTGCCAGTAGTCCCCCAGGAAGCAGGGTTCCCTACGAGCAGTACTTC	CASSPPGSRVPYEQYF
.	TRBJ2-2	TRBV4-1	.	TGCGCCAGCAGCCGACAGGGTGGGTCGGGGGCGAACACCGGGGAGCTGTTTTTT	CASSRQGGSGANTGELFF
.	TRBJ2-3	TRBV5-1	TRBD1	TGCGCCAGCAGCTCCCGTTGGACAGGTCGCACAGATACGCAGTATTTT	CASSSRWTGRTDTQYF
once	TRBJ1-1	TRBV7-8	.	TGTGCCAGCAGCTTAAGGACAGACATGAACACTGAAGCTTTCTTT	CASSLRTDMNTEAFF
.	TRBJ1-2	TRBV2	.	TGTGCCAGCAACCAGGGCCTCGATGGCTACACCTTC	CASNQGLDGYTF
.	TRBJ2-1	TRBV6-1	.	TGTGCCAGTAGCGGTTTCTCCTACAATGAGCAGTTCTTC	CASSGFSYNEQFF
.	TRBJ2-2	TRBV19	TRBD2	TGTGCCAGTAGTATTGGGGGGGTGAACACCGGGGAGCTGTTTTTT	CASSIGGVNTGELFF
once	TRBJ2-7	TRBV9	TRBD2	TGTGCCAGCAGCGTAGACGGGACTAGCGGGGGGCCATACGAGCAGTACTTC	CASSVDGTSGGPYEQYF
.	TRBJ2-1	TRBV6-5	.	TGTGCCAGTAGGGCGGGTAATGAGCAGTTCTTC	CASRAGNEQFF
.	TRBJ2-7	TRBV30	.	TGTGCCTGGAGTATGGGGACTGGTACCTACGAGCAGTACTTC	CAWSMGTGTYEQYF
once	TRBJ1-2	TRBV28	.	TGTGCCAGCAGTTTATGGCCCTCGGACTATGGCTACACCTTC	CASSLWPSDYGYTF
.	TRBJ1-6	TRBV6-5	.	TGTGCCAGCAGTTACGTGGGCAATTCACCCCTCCACTTT	CASSYVGNSPLHF
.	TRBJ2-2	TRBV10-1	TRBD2	TGCGCCAGCAGTGAGTTAGCGGGGGGCAAAGGTGGGACCGGGGAGCTGTTTTTT	CASSELAGGKGGTGELFF
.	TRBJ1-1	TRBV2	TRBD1	TGTGCCAGCAGTGCGACAGGGTTTGGGACTGAAGCTTTCTTT	CASSATGFGTEAFF
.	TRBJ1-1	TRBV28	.	TGTGCCAGCAGTCCCCCTATACAGGGCTATGAAGCTTTCTTT	CASSPPIQGYEAFF
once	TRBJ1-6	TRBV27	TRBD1	TGTGCCAGCAGTTCGGGGACAGTTTATAATTCACCCCTCCACTTT	CASSSGTVYNSPLHF
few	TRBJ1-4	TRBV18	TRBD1	TGTGCCAGCTCGTGGACGGGACAGGGGTCTGAAAAACTGTTTTTT	CASSWTGQGSEKLFF
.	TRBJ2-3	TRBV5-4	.	TGTGCCAGCAGCTTGGACAGGGGCACAGATACGCAGTATTTT	CASSLDRGTDTQYF
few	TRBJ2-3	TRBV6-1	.	TGTGCCAGCTTAAGGGGGAGCACAGATACGCAGTATTTT	CASLRGSTDTQYF
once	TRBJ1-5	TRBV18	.	TGTGCCAGCTCACCGCCCGGGAATCAGCCCCAGCATTTT	CASSPPGNQPQHF
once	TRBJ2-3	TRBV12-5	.	TGTGCTAGTGGTCCCGCTAGCATCGATACGCAGTATTTT	CASGPASIDTQYF
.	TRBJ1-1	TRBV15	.	TGTGCCACCAGCGGCCGGGACACTGAAGCTTTCTTT	CATSGRDTEAFF
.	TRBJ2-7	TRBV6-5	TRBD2	TGTGCCAGCAGTTACGGATCCAGCGGGGAGGGCGAGCAGTACTTC	CASSYGSSGEGEQYF
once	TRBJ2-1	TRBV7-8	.	TGTGCCAGCAGCCATACATACGGGGGAAATTACAATGAGCAGTTCTTC	CASSHTYGGNYNEQFF
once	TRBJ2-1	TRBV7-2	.	TGTGCCAGCAGCGACCAGGGTAATGAGCAGTTCTTC	CASSDQGNEQFF
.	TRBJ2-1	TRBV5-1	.	TGCGCCAGCAGCCCACTAGGGTCCTACAATGAGCAGTTCTTC	CASSPLGSYNEQFF
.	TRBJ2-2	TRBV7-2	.	TGTGCCAGCGGGCAGCCCCGTACCGGGGAGCTGTTTTTT	CASGQPRTGELFF
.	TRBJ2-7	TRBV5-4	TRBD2	TGTGCCAGCAGCTCGGGGGGGACGGGGAGCTCCTACGAGCAGTACTTC	CASSSGGTGSSYEQYF
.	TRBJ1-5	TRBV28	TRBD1	TGTGCCAGCAGTGCGGGGACAGGGGGTCAGCCCCAGCATTTT	CASSAGTGGQPQHF
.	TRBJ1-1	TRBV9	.	TGTGCCAGCAGCGTAGGAGTAACAGGGCCTACAGAAGCTTTCTTT	CASSVGVTGPTEAFF